This T cell receptor beta chain was identified during a study of T-cell memory formation after mild COVID-19. Study background: There were largely donor-specific TCR clusters.

The trim removed 10 bases at V and 0 bases at J, leaving 8 bases unmatched. Germline V gene sequence: CDR1 SGHTA, CDR2 FQGNSA. This CDR3 has 15 residues. TCRdb processed the 5' RACE reads anew with MiXCR; each CDR3 protein has one entry. This sample has about 430,000 distinct CDR3 sequences, with approximately 24% found just once. The source is an adult woman who had mild COVID-19 (a few samples of this study predate the infection). Cell type and time point are not known. This rearrangement joins TRBV7-2 to TRBJ2-2, with 7 bases lining up with TRBD2. The sequenced sample was PBMCs or a T cell subset sorted from them (not recorded which). The CDR3 nucleotides are TGTGCCACAGTACCGGGACTACCGAACACCGGGGAGCTGTTTTTT. Translation gives CATVPGLPNTGELFF.